The TCR beta chain under discussion was sequenced for a study of control samples from healthy donors and cancer patients. From germline, CDR1 is SGHKS and CDR2 YYEKEE (reference sequence). Losses at the gene ends were 1 base for V and 3 bases for J; bases not matched to a gene: 8. The CDR3 has 16 amino acids. Sequencing was performed with immunoSEQ multiplex PCR; in TCRdb, only in-frame clones are kept and a portion is missing. The table shows about 97,000 clones, with around 89% occurring only once. This receptor was obtained from a man aged 30 to 39 in good health. Specimen: blood. The chain is built from TRBV5-5 and TRBJ2-7; 9 nucleotides align to TRBD1. The CDR3 DNA is TGTGCCAGCAGCTTGTCCCTCGGGACAGGGAACTACGAGCAGTACTTC. Protein product: CASSLSLGTGNYEQYF.